A single sample is the source of the 23 T cell receptor beta chains below, sequenced in a study of TIL therapy for anti-PD-1-resistant metastatic lung cancer. Time point reported: pre-treatment sample, taken before nivolumab and TIL therapy. The tumor samples were excised metastases, mostly pleural nodules or supraclavicular lymph nodes. The libraries were made with immunoSEQ v3. Profiled with immunoSEQ multiplex PCR; TCRdb holds only in-frame clones, not every one. The repertoire holds tens of thousands of clones, with 71% as singletons. Sequenced here: tumor tissue, sampled at baseline. Receptor source: a person aged 25-80 years with non-small cell lung cancer.

This clone was detected a few times. V and J are TRBV7-6 and TRBJ2-1; perhaps TRBD2 as D (6 bases). V was clipped by 6 bases and J by 0 bases, with 12 bases between them. The CDR3 is made up of 15 amino acids. Per germline, CDR1 SGHVS and CDR2 FNYEAQ. The CDR3 bases are TGTGCCAGCAGTGTGGGGCGGGGCTCCTACAATGAGCAGTTCTTC. Translation gives CASSVGRGSYNEQFF.

This chain's CDR3 is CASSIGTHYEQYF. CDR3 nucleotides: TGTGCCAGTAGTATCGGGACACATTACGAGCAGTACTTC. This chain links TRBV19 with TRBJ2-7; D is possibly TRBD1 (6 bases). Germline lookup yields CDR1 LNHDA and CDR2 SQIVND (reference sequence). The V and J ends lost 3 bases and 4 bases respectively, with 10 bases between them. This CDR3 comprises 13 residues.

This clone turned up a few times. V usage is TRBV29-1 and J usage is TRBJ1-1; unclear D gene. The CDR3 is 11 amino acids. Germline CDR1 is SQVTM and CDR2 is ANQGSEA. V lost 6 bases, J lost 6 bases, and 11 bases lay in between. The CDR3 sequence: CSVGNWAEAFF. CDR3 in DNA: TGCAGCGTGGGCAACTGGGCTGAAGCTTTCTTT.

The rearrangement joins TRBV4-1 to TRBJ2-1; no reliable D call. Looked up from germline, CDR1 is MGHRA and CDR2 is YSYEKL. V lost 0 bases and J 2 bases, leaving 14 bases between the germline ends. The CDR3 is 17 amino acids. CDR3 nucleotide sequence: TGCGCCAGCAGCCAAGAAGGACCAGGACGACCCTACAATGAGCAGTTCTTC. It codes for CASSQEGPGRPYNEQFF.

This clone was observed once. V is TRBV29-1 and J is TRBJ2-3, with TRBD2 matching 7 bases. The CDR3 spans 12 residues. V gave up 3 bases and J gave up 3 bases; unmatched junction bases: 0. Germline V gives CDR1 SQVTM, CDR2 ANQGSEA. CDR3 protein: CSVEGGTDTQYF. CDR3 nucleotide sequence: TGCAGCGTTGAGGGGGGGACAGATACGCAGTATTTT.

The genes are TRBV7-2 and TRBJ2-3; D not certain. The CDR3 totals 13 residues. Germline lookup yields CDR1 SGHTA and CDR2 FQGNSA. V dropped 5 bases and J dropped 5 bases, with 11 bases sitting between them. The CDR3 sequence is CASSRLPGDTQYF. In nucleotides, the CDR3 is TGTGCCAGCAGCCGTCTACCTGGAGATACGCAGTATTTT.

CDR3 DNA sequence: TGCGCCAGCAGCTTGTCCGGGACAGAAGAGCAGTACTTC. Protein sequence: CASSLSGTEEQYF. The chain carries TRBV5-1 and TRBJ2-7, with 7 bases that match TRBD1. J lost 7 bases, V lost 1 base, and 5 bases had no gene match. Germline CDR1 SGHRS, CDR2 YFSETQ. This CDR3 region has 13 residues.

This rearrangement joins TRBV7-8 to TRBJ2-3; D is ambiguous. The length of the CDR3 is 15 residues. The germline CDR1 and CDR2 sequences are SGHVS and FQNEAQ. Trimming stripped 5 bases from V and 0 bases from J, with 12 bases between. CDR3 nucleotide sequence: TGTGCCAGCAGCCCGCGGACGCCGAGCACAGATACGCAGTATTTT. This sequence encodes CASSPRTPSTDTQYF.

In this sample, this clone turned up a few times. The V gene is TRBV10-3, the J gene TRBJ2-7, with D perhaps matching TRBD1 or TRBD2 (5 bases each). Trimming took 6 bases from V and 5 from J, leaving 14 bases between them. CDR3 length: 13 residues. Germline V CDR1 and CDR2: ENHRY, SYGVKD. Here the CDR3 DNA reads TGTGCCATCAGCACCCTCGGGGCCCACGAGCAGTACTTC. This sequence encodes CAISTLGAHEQYF.

The DNA of the CDR3 is TGCGCCAGCAGCCAACCGACGGACAGGTACCACGAGCAGTACTTC. Amino acids: CASSQPTDRYHEQYF. J is TRBJ2-7 and V is TRBV4-1; TRBD1 matches at 7 bases. CDR3 length: 15 amino acids. V was clipped by 2 bases and J by 5 bases; unmatched bases: 9. From germline, CDR1 is MGHRA and CDR2 YSYEKL.

This clone was counted a few times. This chain joins TRBV18 and TRBJ2-2, with D uncertain. The V end lost 4 bases, the J end lost 7 bases, and 7 bases lay between the germline ends. The CDR3 consists of 12 residues. Per the germline V gene, CDR1 is KGHSH and CDR2 is LQKENI. The CDR3 sequence is CASSRIGGELFF. The CDR3 region has the DNA TGTGCCAGCTCACGAATCGGCGGGGAGCTGTTTTTT.

A few counts support this clone. The chain carries TRBV7-6 and TRBJ1-6; D possibly corresponds to TRBD1 (6 bases). Germline V gene data show CDR1 as SGHVS and CDR2 as FNYEAQ. This CDR3 has 19 amino acids. Trimming pared 4 bases from V and 0 bases from J, leaving 19 bases between. The CDR3 region is CASSSLASRGLSYNSPLHF. The CDR3, as DNA: TGTGCCAGCAGCTCCCTAGCTTCGCGGGGGCTCTCCTATAATTCACCCCTCCACTTT.

This chain connects TRBV5-1 to TRBJ2-3; 9 bases are a match to TRBD1. This CDR3 comprises 15 residues. Trimming cost V 0 bases and J 4 bases; bases outside gene matches: 3. Germline V gene data show CDR1 as SGHRS and CDR2 as YFSETQ. CDR3 residues: CASSLGDRVPDTQYF. As DNA, the CDR3 is TGCGCCAGCAGCTTGGGGGACAGGGTACCAGATACGCAGTATTTT.

The table lists this clone with a few counts. V is TRBV9 and J is TRBJ2-7; D tentatively reads TRBD1 or TRBD2 (5 bases each). Per germline, CDR1 SGDLS and CDR2 YYNGEE. V was shortened by 2 bases and J by 6 bases, with 18 bases between the two germline ends. This CDR3 has 15 amino acids. CDR3 region: CASSVTAGTPSEQYF. DNA of the CDR3: TGTGCCAGCAGCGTTACGGCCGGGACCCCCTCCGAGCAGTACTTC.

The chain recombines TRBV5-4 with TRBJ2-2; no definite D call. Between the trimmed V and J ends, which lost 2 bases and 3 bases, there was a span of 5 bases. The CDR3 has 13 amino acids. From germline, CDR1 is SGHNT and CDR2 YYREEE (reference sequence). In DNA, the CDR3 is TGTGCCAGCAGCTTCCTGTACACCGGGGAGCTGTTTTTT. Protein product: CASSFLYTGELFF.

The rearrangement links TRBV29-1 to TRBJ1-1, with TRBD1 matching 8 bases. The CDR3 length is 15 residues. J gave up 1 base and V 3 bases, and 7 bases lay outside the gene matches. Germline assignment: CDR1 SQVTM and CDR2 ANQGSEA. The CDR3 DNA is TGCAGCGTTGAGGCCCCAGGGGGCCGGAACACTGAAGCTTTCTTT. Translation: CSVEAPGGRNTEAFF.

The V call is TRBV28, the J call TRBJ1-6; D is unclear. CDR1 is MDHEN and CDR2 is SYDVKM in the germline V gene. This CDR3 spans 14 amino acids. Trimming took 2 bases from V and 5 from J, leaving 7 bases between them. The CDR3 loop reads CASSLGLNNSPLHF. For the CDR3, the DNA is TGTGCCAGCAGTTTAGGACTGAATAATTCACCCCTCCACTTT.

The chain joins TRBV10-2 to TRBJ2-2; D is ambiguous. V was cut by 6 bases and J by 5 bases, with 7 bases left in between. This CDR3 contains 12 residues. Germline CDR1 is WSHSY and CDR2 is SAAADI. Written as DNA, the CDR3 is TGCGCCAGCAGGGTAGGAACCGGGGAGCTGTTTTTT. It translates to CASRVGTGELFF.

This chain uses TRBV4-1 with TRBJ1-2; weak D call: TRBD1 (6 bases). CDR1 and CDR2 from the germline V gene are MGHRA and YSYEKL. CDR3 length equals 15 residues. V was trimmed by 8 bases and J by 4 bases, leaving 20 bases between them. The CDR3 coding sequence is TGCGCCAGCCGGGCGGGGGCGGGGGAGAGCTATGGCTACACCTTC. This sequence encodes CASRAGAGESYGYTF.

The rearrangement joins TRBV7-2 to TRBJ2-1; D is tentatively TRBD1 or TRBD2 (6 bases each). Trimming pared 3 bases from V and 7 bases from J, leaving 10 bases between. In germline, CDR1 is SGHTA, CDR2 FQGNSA. The CDR3 contains 13 residues. The CDR3 is CASSLGGRNEQFF. CDR3 nucleotide sequence: TGTGCCAGCAGCTTGGGGGGCAGGAATGAGCAGTTCTTC.

The rearrangement links TRBV19 to TRBJ1-5, with unresolved D. The V gene lost 2 bases and the J gene lost 3 bases, with 2 bases spanning the gap. The CDR3 has 12 amino acids. Per germline, CDR1 LNHDA and CDR2 SQIVND (reference sequence). The CDR3 reads CASSITNQPQHF. The CDR3 region has the DNA TGTGCCAGTAGTATAACCAATCAGCCCCAGCATTTT.

DNA of the CDR3: TGTGCCAGTAGTAACTTAGCGGGAAGGATCGAGCAGTACTTC. Protein: CASSNLAGRIEQYF. The chain uses TRBV19 and TRBJ2-7; TRBD2 aligns across 8 bases. This CDR3 has 14 residues. J was trimmed by 6 bases and V by 4 bases; bases with no gene match: 8. Germline CDR1 reads LNHDA; CDR2 reads SQIVND (reference sequence). Filled out from reference TRBV19 and TRBJ2-7, the complete variable domain reads DGGITQSPKYLFRKEGQNVTLSCEQNLNHDAMYWYRQDPGQGLRLIYYSQIVNDFQKGDIAEGYSVSREKKESFPLTVTSAQKNPTAFYLCASSNLAGRIEQYFGPGTRLTVT.

Here the CDR3 reads CASSLDPSSYEQYF. In DNA, the CDR3 is TGTGCCAGCAGCTTAGACCCTAGCTCCTACGAGCAGTACTTC. The chain is built from TRBV7-9 and TRBJ2-7; D is unclear. The CDR3 is made up of 14 amino acids. V was cut by 1 base and J by 0 bases, with 7 bases left in between. The germline CDR1 and CDR2 sequences are SEHNR and FQNEAQ (reference sequence).